This T cell receptor beta chain was observed in a study of post-analysis software for immune sequencing data. General study findings and limits: Relative to controls, patients had five TRBV segments at higher frequency, with TRBV5-6, TRBV5-1 and TRBV20-1 among these.

Unique molecular identifiers featured in each of the TCR beta cDNA libraries. TCRdb ran MiXCR on the PCR reads and lists one entry per CDR3 protein. The profile shows about 400,000 distinct CDR3 sequences, around 37% of them singletons. In germline, CDR1 is SGHTA, CDR2 FQGTGA. The V gene end was trimmed by 5 bases and the J gene end by 7 bases; junction bases not matched to a gene: 7. CDR3 length: 14 residues. On this clonotype: Its target is not known.

The clonotype was recovered from a girl aged 10 to 17 with multiple sclerosis. The sequenced material came from blood. The rearrangement joins TRBV7-3 to TRBJ2-7; TRBD2 matches at 11 bases. The CDR3 spells CASSPTSGAGEQYF. Written as DNA, the CDR3 is TGTGCCAGCAGCCCGACTAGCGGGGCTGGGGAGCAGTACTTC. The whole variable domain, remainder taken from reference TRBV7-3 and TRBJ2-7, is GAGVSQTPSNKVTEKGKYVELRCDPISGHTALYWYRQSLGQGPEFLIYFQGTGAADDSGLPNDRFFAVRPEGSVSTLKIQRTERGDSAVYLCASSPTSGAGEQYFGPGTRLTVT.